One T cell receptor (beta chain) is described in this entry. RNA extraction was followed by reverse transcription into cDNA, which acted as the sequencing template. Clones were sequenced by immunoSEQ multiplex PCR, and TCRdb holds only the in-frame ones, with some missing. The table includes approximately 170,000 clones, 45% to 65% detected once. The sample is drawn from a study of CD8+ T cells in alopecia areata. The V and J ends lost 7 bases and 8 bases, in that order; junction bases with no gene match: 9. From germline, CDR1 is SNHLY and CDR2 FYNNEI. The CDR3 covers 13 residues. Treatment indicated: oral pan-JAK inhibitor, 5-10 mg twice daily.

This rearrangement joins TRBV2 to TRBJ1-2, with 8 bases lining up with TRBD1. This clonotype was sampled from a human donor with alopecia areata. This material consisted of CD4+ T cells sorted from blood, taken at week 4, from a patient treated with tofacitinib. CDR3 sequence: CASTPGQVGGYTF. The DNA of the CDR3 is TGTGCCAGCACCCCGGGACAGGTGGGCGGCTACACCTTC.